This T cell receptor (beta chain) is from a study of T cells expressing NK-cell markers. General study findings and limits: In a group of about 6 donors, dominant NKG2C+ clonotypes represented roughly 1.0-7.0% of CD8+ T cells.

About this clonotype itself: The antigen is unknown.

CDR1 is MNHEY, CDR2 SMNVEV, per germline (reference sequence). This CDR3 contains 16 residues. TCRdb reprocessed the 5' RACE reads and keeps a single row for each CDR3 protein, giving no DNA. The sample yields more than 400,000 distinct CDR3 sequences, of which the top ten take up 7.3%. The chain joins TRBV27 to TRBJ2-7; the D call from TCRdb, TRBD1, cannot be confirmed without DNA. Sequenced: blood T cells: a sorted CD56 or NKG2C T cell subset, CD4+ or CD8+ T cells, or bulk PBMC T cells (not recorded which). The receptor was isolated from a woman between 18 and 70 years old in good health. The CDR3 protein is CASSGTGTGEQYEQYF.